The 11 T cell receptor beta chains below all came from one sample that was sequenced in a study of Graves' ophthalmopathy and Graves' hyperthyroidism. RNA transcripts were the source from which TCR beta CDR3 regions were amplified. Scientists carried out first-round RT-PCR using HTBI primers and then a second-round multiplex PCR. One entry per CDR3 protein results from TCRdb running MiXCR on the multiplex PCR reads. In the table there are about 600,000 distinct CDR3 sequences, about 40% of which are singletons. Sample: peripheral blood or thyroid tissue (not recorded which). All receptors come from an adult man with Graves' hyperthyroidism.

The table lists this clonotype with many counts. This rearrangement joins TRBV7-9 to TRBJ2-7; TRBD1 matches at 10 bases. Losses at the gene ends were 7 bases for V and 5 bases for J; bases not matched to a gene: 5. This CDR3 contains 13 residues. Per the germline V gene, CDR1 is SEHNR and CDR2 is FQNEAQ (reference sequence). CDR3 loop: CASTPTGGHEQYF. CDR3 DNA: TGTGCCAGCACCCCGACAGGGGGCCACGAGCAGTACTTC.

This clonotype showed up many times. The chain joins TRBV11-2 to TRBJ2-5, with 8 bases lining up with TRBD1. V lost 4 bases and J lost 2; bases outside the gene matches: 6. CDR3 size: 15 residues. Germline-derived CDR1 and CDR2 are SGHAT and FQNNGV. For the CDR3, the DNA is TGTGCCAGCAGCTCTGGGGACAGGCCTCAAGAGACCCAGTACTTC. It yields the protein CASSSGDRPQETQYF. Looking up the rest from reference TRBV11-2 and TRBJ2-5 gives the full variable domain: EAGVAQSPRYKIIEKRQSVAFWCNPISGHATLYWYQQILGQGPKLLIQFQNNGVVDDSQLPKDRFSAERLKGVDSTLKIQPAKLEDSAVYLCASSSGDRPQETQYFGPGTRLLVL.

In this sample, this clonotype turned up many times. The J gene is TRBJ2-7, the V gene TRBV12-3 or TRBV12-4; 7 bases line up with TRBD2. Trimming at V came to 1 base and at J to 3 bases, leaving 3 bases not matched to a gene. The CDR3 sequence is 14 residues long. The CDR3, as DNA: TGTGCCAGCAGTTTAGGGACTAGTAACTACGAGCAGTACTTC. Its translation: CASSLGTSNYEQYF.

The V gene is TRBV5-1, the J gene TRBJ1-4; TRBD1 agrees at 8 bases. The CDR3 totals 16 residues. With V trimmed by 4 bases and J by 6 bases, 11 bases remained unmatched. Germline V gene lookup returns CDR1 SGHRS and CDR2 YFSETQ. CDR3 in DNA: TGCGCCAGCAGCCCTGGACAGGGTTTGGGCGATGAAAAACTGTTTTTT. It specifies CASSPGQGLGDEKLFF.

The CDR3 DNA sequence: TGTGCCAGCAGCTCTGGCCGGTTGGCGGGGGGATACAATGAGCAGTTCTTC. Its translation is CASSSGRLAGGYNEQFF. V and J are TRBV7-3 and TRBJ2-7; 8 bases match TRBD2. The DNA matches TRBJ2-1 better at its end, which makes the J call doubtful. CDR3 size: 17 residues. From germline, CDR1 is SGHTA and CDR2 FQGTGA.

This chain connects TRBV5-1 to TRBJ2-7; D call uncertain. V dropped 0 bases and J dropped 10 bases, with 5 bases sitting between them. This CDR3 is 10 amino acids long. CDR1 SGHRS and CDR2 YFSETQ come from the germline V gene. CDR3 bases: TGCGCCAGCAGCTTGGACCAACAGTACTTC. This codes for CASSLDQQYF.

The chain combines TRBV12-3 or TRBV12-4 with TRBJ1-2; TRBD1 matches at 9 bases. The CDR3 spans 17 residues. Trimming at V came to 8 bases and at J to 4 bases, leaving 17 bases not matched to a gene. In nucleotides, the CDR3 is TGTGCCAGCTCACTCCTCTCACCGGGACAGGGAACCTATGGCTACACCTTC. The encoded protein is CASSLLSPGQGTYGYTF.

This clonotype was recorded a few times. The chain is built from TRBV20-1 and TRBJ2-5, with D possibly being TRBD1 or TRBD2 (5 bases each). CDR1 and CDR2 from the germline V gene are DFQATT and SNEGSKA (reference sequence). This CDR3 comprises 15 residues. The V and J ends lost 5 bases and 4 bases respectively, with 20 bases between them. The CDR3 nucleotides are TGCAGTGCTGTCATCCCGGGACGAGCCCGAGAGACCCAGTACTTC. This sequence encodes CSAVIPGRARETQYF.

This clonotype showed up just a few times. CDR3 nucleotides: TGCAGCGTGGGGGGGAGGGGGGATACGCAGTATTTT. It is translated as CSVGGRGDTQYF. The chain has TRBV29-1 and TRBJ2-3; possible D gene TRBD2, 7 bases. From germline, CDR1 is SQVTM and CDR2 ANQGSEA. CDR3 size: 12 residues. Trimming left V 6 bases short and J 6 bases short, with 13 bases between.

This clonotype showed up many times. The chain recombines TRBV15 with TRBJ1-1, with 8 bases matching TRBD1. This CDR3 spans 14 amino acids. CDR1 is LNHNV, CDR2 YYDKDF, per germline (reference sequence). V lost 6 bases and J lost 1; bases outside the gene matches: 4. The CDR3 nucleotides read TGTGCCACCAGTAACGACAGGGGGAACACTGAAGCTTTCTTT. Protein product: CATSNDRGNTEAFF.

The sample holds many counts of this clonotype. The gene calls are TRBV15 and TRBJ1-4, with 9 nucleotides matching TRBD1. Germline V lookup: CDR1 LNHNV, CDR2 YYDKDF (reference sequence). Losses at the gene ends were 4 bases for V and 12 bases for J; bases not matched to a gene: 0. CDR3 length equals 11 residues. The CDR3 DNA follows: TGTGCCACCAGCAACAGGGGGCAACTGTTTTTT. Translated: CATSNRGQLFF.